This T cell receptor beta chain was retrieved from a study of OX40 agonist ivuxolimab in advanced cancers. Overall study context: Patients with hepatocellular carcinoma, melanoma, renal cell or head and neck cancer made up the dose-escalation patients.

Repertoires were generated with immunoSEQ multiplex PCR, while TCRdb's copy carries only in-frame clones and drops some. In the table there are about 81,000 clones, 85% to 90% of which are singletons. This CDR3 has 18 residues. Germline-derived CDR1 and CDR2 are LGHNA and YSLEER. V shed 2 bases and J 0 bases; nucleotides not matched to a gene: 10. The sampling schedule covered blood at baseline, cycle 4 day 1, and cycle 7 day 1. The sequencing used CD4+ or CD8+ T cells sorted from blood, collected in a trial of the OX40 agonist ivuxolimab. The receptor comes from an adult with an advanced solid tumor such as melanoma, head and neck, liver or kidney cancer. The chain recombines TRBV4-3 with TRBJ1-3, with 7 nucleotides matching TRBD1. CDR3 nucleotide sequence: TGCGCCAGCAGCCAACAAGACAGGGCCATTTTCTCTGGAAACACCATATATTTT. It is translated as CASSQQDRAIFSGNTIYF.